This T cell receptor (beta chain) derives from a study of identical twins. This clonotype was observed many times. This CDR3 region has 15 residues. Trimming at V came to 2 bases and at J to 7 bases, leaving 5 bases not matched to a gene. Germline CDR1 SGHTA, CDR2 FQGNSA. MiXCR was run by TCRdb on the 5' RACE reads, yielding one entry per CDR3 protein. Here the sample spans about 660,000 distinct CDR3 sequences, over 8.5% being singletons. With no exceptions, donors were healthy Caucasians. These data were likewise used in another study, on yellow fever vaccine responses in identical twins.

The receptor comes from a woman in her late teens or twenties in good health. Sequenced sample: PBMCs. This sequence joins TRBV7-2 and TRBJ2-1, with 10 bases aligning to TRBD2. CDR3 protein: CASSLQAAGGNEQFF. The CDR3 nucleotides are TGTGCCAGCAGCTTACAGGCAGCGGGGGGGAATGAGCAGTTCTTC.